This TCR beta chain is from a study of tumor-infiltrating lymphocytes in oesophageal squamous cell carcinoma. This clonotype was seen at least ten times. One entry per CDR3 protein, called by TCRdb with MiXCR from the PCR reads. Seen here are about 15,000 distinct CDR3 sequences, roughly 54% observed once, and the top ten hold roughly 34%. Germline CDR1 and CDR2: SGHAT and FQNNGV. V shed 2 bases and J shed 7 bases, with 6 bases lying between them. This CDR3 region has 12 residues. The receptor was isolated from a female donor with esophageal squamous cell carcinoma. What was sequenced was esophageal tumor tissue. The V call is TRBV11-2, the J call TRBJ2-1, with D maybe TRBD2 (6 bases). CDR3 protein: CASSLSGNEQFF. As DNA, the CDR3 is TGTGCCAGCAGCTTAAGCGGGAATGAGCAGTTCTTC.